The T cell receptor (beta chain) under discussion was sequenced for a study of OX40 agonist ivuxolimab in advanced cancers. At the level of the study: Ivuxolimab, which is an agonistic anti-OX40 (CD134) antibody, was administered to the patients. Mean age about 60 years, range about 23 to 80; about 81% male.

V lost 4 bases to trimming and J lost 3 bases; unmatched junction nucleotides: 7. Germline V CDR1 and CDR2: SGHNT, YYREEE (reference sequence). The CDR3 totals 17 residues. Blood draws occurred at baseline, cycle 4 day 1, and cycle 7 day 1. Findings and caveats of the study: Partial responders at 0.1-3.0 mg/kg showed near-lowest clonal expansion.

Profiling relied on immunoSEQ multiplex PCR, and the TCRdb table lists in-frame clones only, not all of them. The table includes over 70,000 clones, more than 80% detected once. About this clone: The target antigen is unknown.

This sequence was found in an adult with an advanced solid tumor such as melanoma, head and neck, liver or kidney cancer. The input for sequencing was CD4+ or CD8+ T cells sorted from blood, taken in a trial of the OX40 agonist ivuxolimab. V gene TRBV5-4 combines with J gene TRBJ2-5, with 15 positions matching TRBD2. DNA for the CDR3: TGTGCCAGCAGCCCGGGACTAGCGGGAGGTAACGAAGAGACCCAGTACTTC. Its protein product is CASSPGLAGGNEETQYF.